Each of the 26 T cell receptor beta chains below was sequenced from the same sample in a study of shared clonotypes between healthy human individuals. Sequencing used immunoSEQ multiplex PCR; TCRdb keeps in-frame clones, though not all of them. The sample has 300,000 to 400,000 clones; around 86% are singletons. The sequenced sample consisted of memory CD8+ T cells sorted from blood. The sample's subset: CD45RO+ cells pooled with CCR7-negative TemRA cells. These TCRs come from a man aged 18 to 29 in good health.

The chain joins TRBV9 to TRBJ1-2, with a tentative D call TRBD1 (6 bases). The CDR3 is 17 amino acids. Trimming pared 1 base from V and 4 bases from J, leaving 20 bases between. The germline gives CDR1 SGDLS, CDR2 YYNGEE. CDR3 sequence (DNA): TGTGCCAGCAGCGTATGGTCGAGTGGGGGCTTGGGCTATGGCTACACCTTC. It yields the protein CASSVWSSGGLGYGYTF.

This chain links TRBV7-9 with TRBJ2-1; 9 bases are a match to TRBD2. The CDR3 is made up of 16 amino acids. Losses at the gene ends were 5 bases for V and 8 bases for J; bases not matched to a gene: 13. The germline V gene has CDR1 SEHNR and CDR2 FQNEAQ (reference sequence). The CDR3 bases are TGTGCCAGCAGCCGAAGCTTAGCGGGAGTCGTTCATGAGCAGTTCTTC. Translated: CASSRSLAGVVHEQFF.

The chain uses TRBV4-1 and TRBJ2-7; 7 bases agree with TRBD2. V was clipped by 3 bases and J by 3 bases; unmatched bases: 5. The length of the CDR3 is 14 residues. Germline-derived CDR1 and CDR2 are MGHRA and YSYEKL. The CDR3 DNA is TGCGCCAGCAGCCAGGTAGCGGGTAACTACGAGCAGTACTTC. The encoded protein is CASSQVAGNYEQYF.

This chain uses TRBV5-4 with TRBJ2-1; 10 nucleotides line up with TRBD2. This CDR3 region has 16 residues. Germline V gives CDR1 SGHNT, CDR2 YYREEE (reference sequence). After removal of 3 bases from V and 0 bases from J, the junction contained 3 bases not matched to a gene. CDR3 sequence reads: CASSSGLAFSYNEQFF. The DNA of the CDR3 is TGTGCCAGCAGCTCGGGACTAGCGTTCTCCTACAATGAGCAGTTCTTC.

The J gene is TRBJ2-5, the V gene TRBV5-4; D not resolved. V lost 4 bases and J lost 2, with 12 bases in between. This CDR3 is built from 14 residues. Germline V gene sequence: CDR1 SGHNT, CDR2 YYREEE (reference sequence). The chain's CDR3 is CASSPSLTQETQYF. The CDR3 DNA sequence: TGTGCCAGCAGCCCCTCCTTAACACAAGAGACCCAGTACTTC.

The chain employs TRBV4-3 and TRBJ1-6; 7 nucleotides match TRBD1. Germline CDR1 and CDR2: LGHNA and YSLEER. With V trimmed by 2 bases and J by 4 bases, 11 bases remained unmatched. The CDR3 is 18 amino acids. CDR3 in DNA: TGCGCCAGCAGCCAATCTTCTTTCGGGACAGCTTATAATTCACCCCTCCACTTT. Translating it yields CASSQSSFGTAYNSPLHF.

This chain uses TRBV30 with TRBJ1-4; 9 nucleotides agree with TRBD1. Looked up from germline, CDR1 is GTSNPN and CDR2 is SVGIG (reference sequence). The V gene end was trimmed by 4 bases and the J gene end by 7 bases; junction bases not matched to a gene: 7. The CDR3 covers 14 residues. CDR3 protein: CAWNQGTGFEKLFF. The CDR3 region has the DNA TGTGCCTGGAACCAAGGGACAGGGTTTGAAAAACTGTTTTTT.

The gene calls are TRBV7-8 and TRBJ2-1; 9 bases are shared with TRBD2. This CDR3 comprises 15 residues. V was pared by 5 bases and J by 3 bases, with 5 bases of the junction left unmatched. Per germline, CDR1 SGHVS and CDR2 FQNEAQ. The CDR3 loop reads CASSRTSDLYNEQFF. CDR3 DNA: TGTGCCAGCAGCCGGACTAGCGATCTCTACAATGAGCAGTTCTTC.

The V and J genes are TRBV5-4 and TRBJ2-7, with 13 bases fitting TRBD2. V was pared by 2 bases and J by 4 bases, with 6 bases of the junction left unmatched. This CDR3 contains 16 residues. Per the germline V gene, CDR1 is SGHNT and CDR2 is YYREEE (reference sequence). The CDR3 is CASSFKLAGGPYEQYF. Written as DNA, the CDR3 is TGTGCCAGCAGCTTTAAACTAGCGGGAGGGCCATACGAGCAGTACTTC. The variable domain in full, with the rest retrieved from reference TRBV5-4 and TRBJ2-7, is ETGVTQSPTHLIKTRGQQVTLRCSSQSGHNTVSWYQQALGQGPQFIFQYYREEENGRGNFPPRFSGLQFPNYSSELNVNALELDDSALYLCASSFKLAGGPYEQYFGPGTRLTVT.

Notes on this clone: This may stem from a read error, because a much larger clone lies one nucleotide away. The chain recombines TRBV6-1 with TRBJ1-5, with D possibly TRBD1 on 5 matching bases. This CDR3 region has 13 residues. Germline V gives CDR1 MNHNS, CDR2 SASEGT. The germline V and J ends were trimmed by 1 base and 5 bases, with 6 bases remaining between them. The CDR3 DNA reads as TGTGCCAGCAGTGAAGGGGGGGATCAGCCCCAGCATTTT. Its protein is CASSEGGDQPQHF.

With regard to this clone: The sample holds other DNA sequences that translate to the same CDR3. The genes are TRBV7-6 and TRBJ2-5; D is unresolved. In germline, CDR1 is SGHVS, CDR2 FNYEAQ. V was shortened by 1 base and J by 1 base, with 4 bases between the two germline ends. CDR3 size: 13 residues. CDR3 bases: TGTGCCAGCAGCTTAGAACTCCAAGAGACCCAGTACTTC. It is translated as CASSLELQETQYF.

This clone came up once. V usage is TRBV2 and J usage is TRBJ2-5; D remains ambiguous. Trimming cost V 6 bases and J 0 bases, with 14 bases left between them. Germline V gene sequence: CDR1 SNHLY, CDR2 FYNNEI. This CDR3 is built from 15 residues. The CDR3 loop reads CASRKGLGNQETQYF. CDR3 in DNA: TGTGCCAGCAGGAAGGGTCTGGGTAACCAAGAGACCCAGTACTTC. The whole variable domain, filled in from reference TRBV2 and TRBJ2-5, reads EPEVTQTPSHQVTQMGQEVILRCVPISNHLYFYWYRQILGQKVEFLVSFYNNEISEKSEIFDDQFSVERPDGSNFTLKIRSTKLEDSAMYFCASRKGLGNQETQYFGPGTRLLVL.

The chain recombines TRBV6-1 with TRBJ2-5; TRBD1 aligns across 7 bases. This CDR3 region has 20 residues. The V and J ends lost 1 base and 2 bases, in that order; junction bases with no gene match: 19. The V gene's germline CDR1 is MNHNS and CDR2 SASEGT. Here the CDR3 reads CASSEEKTGPDYKTQETQYF. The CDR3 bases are TGTGCCAGCAGTGAAGAAAAGACAGGGCCCGACTATAAAACTCAAGAGACCCAGTACTTC.

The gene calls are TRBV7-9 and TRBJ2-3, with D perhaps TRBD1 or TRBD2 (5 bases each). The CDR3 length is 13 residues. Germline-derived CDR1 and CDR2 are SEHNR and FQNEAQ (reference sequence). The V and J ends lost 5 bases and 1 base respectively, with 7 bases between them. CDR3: CASSMGGTDTQYF. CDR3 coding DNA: TGTGCCAGCAGCATGGGGGGCACAGATACGCAGTATTTT.

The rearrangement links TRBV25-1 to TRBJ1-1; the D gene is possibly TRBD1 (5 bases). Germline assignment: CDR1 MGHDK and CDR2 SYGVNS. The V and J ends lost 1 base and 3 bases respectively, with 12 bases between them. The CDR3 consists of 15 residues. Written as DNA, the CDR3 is TGTGCCAGCAGTGAATGGGGGAATGGGGACACTGAAGCTTTCTTT. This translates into CASSEWGNGDTEAFF.

As DNA, the CDR3 is TGTGCCAGCAACGACCCGGGGGGATATAGCACAGATACGCAGTATTTT. Residues: CASNDPGGYSTDTQYF. The chain has TRBV2 and TRBJ2-3, with TRBD2 matching over 7 bases. CDR1 is SNHLY and CDR2 is FYNNEI in the germline V gene. The CDR3 covers 16 residues. The junction had 10 bases not matched to a gene; V was cut back by 7 bases and J by 0 bases.

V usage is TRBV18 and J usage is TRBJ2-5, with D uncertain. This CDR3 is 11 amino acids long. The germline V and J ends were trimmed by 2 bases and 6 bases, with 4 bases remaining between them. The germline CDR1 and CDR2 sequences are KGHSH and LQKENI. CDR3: CASSPKKTQYF. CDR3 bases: TGTGCCAGCTCACCAAAGAAGACCCAGTACTTC.

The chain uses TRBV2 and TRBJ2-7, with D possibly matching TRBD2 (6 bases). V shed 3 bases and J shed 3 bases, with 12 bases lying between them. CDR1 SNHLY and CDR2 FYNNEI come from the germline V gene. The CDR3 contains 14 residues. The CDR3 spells CASSEAGPLYEQYF. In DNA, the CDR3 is TGTGCCAGCAGTGAGGCGGGACCGCTCTACGAGCAGTACTTC.

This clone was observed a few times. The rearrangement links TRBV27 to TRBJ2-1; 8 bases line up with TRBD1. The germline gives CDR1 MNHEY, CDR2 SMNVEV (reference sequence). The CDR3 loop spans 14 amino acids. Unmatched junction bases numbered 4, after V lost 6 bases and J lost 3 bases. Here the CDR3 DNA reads TGTGCCAGCAGCCAACAGGGGGACTACAATGAGCAGTTCTTC. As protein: CASSQQGDYNEQFF.

CDR3 in DNA: TGTGCCAGCACCTCAAACAGGGGCCGGGGGAAAGCTTTCTTT. As protein: CASTSNRGRGKAFF. This chain joins TRBV28 and TRBJ1-1; TRBD1 aligns across 7 bases. V gave up 7 bases and J gave up 9 bases; unmatched junction bases: 14. The CDR3 length is 14 residues. Germline V lookup: CDR1 MDHEN, CDR2 SYDVKM.

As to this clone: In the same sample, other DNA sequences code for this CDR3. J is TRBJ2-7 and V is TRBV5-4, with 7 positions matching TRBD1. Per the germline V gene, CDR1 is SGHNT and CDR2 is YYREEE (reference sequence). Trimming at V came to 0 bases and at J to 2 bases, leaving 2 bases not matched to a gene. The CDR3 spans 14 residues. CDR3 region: CASSLGQGAYEQYF. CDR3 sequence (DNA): TGTGCCAGCAGCTTGGGCCAGGGGGCCTACGAGCAGTACTTC.

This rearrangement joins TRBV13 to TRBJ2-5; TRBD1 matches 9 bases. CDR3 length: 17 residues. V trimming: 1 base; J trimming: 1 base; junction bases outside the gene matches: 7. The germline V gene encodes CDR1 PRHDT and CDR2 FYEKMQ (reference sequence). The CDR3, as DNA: TGTGCCAGCAGCTTAGCCCGCGACAGGGGGTTCCAAGAGACCCAGTACTTC. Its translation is CASSLARDRGFQETQYF.

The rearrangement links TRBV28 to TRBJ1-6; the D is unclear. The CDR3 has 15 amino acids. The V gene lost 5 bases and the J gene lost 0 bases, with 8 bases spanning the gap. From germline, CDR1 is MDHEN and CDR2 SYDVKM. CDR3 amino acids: CASSEDSSYNSPLHF. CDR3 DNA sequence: TGTGCCAGCAGTGAAGATAGCTCCTATAATTCACCCCTCCACTTT.

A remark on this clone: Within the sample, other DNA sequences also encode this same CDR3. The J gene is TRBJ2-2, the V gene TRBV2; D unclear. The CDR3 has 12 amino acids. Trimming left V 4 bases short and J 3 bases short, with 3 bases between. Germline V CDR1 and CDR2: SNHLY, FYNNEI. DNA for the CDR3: TGTGCCAGCAGTGGGGACACCGGGGAGCTGTTTTTT. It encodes CASSGDTGELFF.

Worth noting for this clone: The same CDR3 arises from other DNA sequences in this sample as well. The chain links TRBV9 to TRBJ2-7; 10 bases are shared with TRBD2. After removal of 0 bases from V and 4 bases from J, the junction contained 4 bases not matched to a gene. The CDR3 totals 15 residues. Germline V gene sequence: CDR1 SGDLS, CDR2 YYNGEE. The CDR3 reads CASSVAAGGSYEQYF. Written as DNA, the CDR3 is TGTGCCAGCAGCGTAGCAGCGGGAGGGAGTTACGAGCAGTACTTC.

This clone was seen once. The CDR3 protein is CASSLGLGLVGNEQFF. The CDR3 DNA is TGTGCCAGCAGCTTAGGACTTGGACTAGTAGGCAATGAGCAGTTCTTC. The rearrangement links TRBV7-2 to TRBJ2-1; TRBD2 matches 7 bases. The CDR3 has 16 amino acids. J was trimmed by 6 bases and V by 1 base; bases with no gene match: 9. The germline V gene encodes CDR1 SGHTA and CDR2 FQGNSA.